The clone carrying this TCR beta chain was seen a few times. The entry originates in a study of OX40 agonist ivuxolimab in advanced cancers. CDR3 length equals 15 residues. The V end lost 0 bases, the J end lost 5 bases, and 11 bases lay between the germline ends. CDR1 and CDR2 (germline): MNHNS, SASEGT. TCRdb's table, derived via immunoSEQ multiplex PCR, lists solely in-frame clones and lacks some. The sample gives about 100,000 clones, 90% to 96% of which show up once; 2% is in the top ten. Researchers took blood at baseline, on cycle 4 day 1, and on cycle 7 day 1. The source material was CD4+ or CD8+ T cells sorted from blood, sampled in a trial of the OX40 agonist ivuxolimab. The TCR comes from an adult with an advanced solid tumor such as melanoma, head and neck, liver or kidney cancer. The chain has TRBV6-1 and TRBJ1-5; no firm D call. This chain's CDR3 is CASSEAAVNYQPQHF. In nucleotides, the CDR3 is TGTGCCAGCAGTGAAGCCGCGGTCAACTATCAGCCCCAGCATTTT.